These 26 T cell receptor beta chains were sequenced from one sample in a study of response to subunit inactivated influenza vaccine. Using its own MiXCR run on the RT-PCR reads, TCRdb lists one record per CDR3 protein. The table records 300,000 to 350,000 distinct CDR3 sequences, roughly 22% of them present only once. This specimen was PBMCs from blood, taken less than 22 months after vaccination. The source of these receptors is a man aged 50-75 years who received an inactivated influenza vaccine.

This clonotype was observed at least ten times. V usage is TRBV20-1 and J usage is TRBJ2-4; the D is unclear. The CDR3 covers 13 residues. V was pared by 5 bases and J by 4 bases, with 12 bases between. Germline loops: CDR1 DFQATT, CDR2 SNEGSKA (reference sequence). The CDR3 nucleotides read TGCAGTGCTGATCGATGGCCTAAAAACATTCAGTACTTC. Translated: CSADRWPKNIQYF.

In this sample, this clonotype turned up a few times. V usage is TRBV12-3 or TRBV12-4 and J usage is TRBJ1-5; D not certain. This CDR3 contains 13 residues. V shed 7 bases and J shed 5 bases, with 12 bases lying between them. CDR3: CASTFDRYQPQHF. The DNA of the CDR3 is TGTGCCAGCACCTTTGACCGGTATCAGCCCCAGCATTTT.

In its sample, this clonotype was seen many times. V and J are TRBV27 and TRBJ1-6, with unresolved D. Germline CDR1 is MNHEY and CDR2 is SMNVEV (reference sequence). The V end was cut by 6 bases, the J end by 9 bases, with 12 bases between. CDR3 length equals 13 residues. This CDR3 reads CASSNLVGSPLHF. Here the CDR3 DNA reads TGTGCCAGCAGCAACCTCGTGGGTTCACCCCTCCACTTT.

V gene TRBV4-1 combines with J gene TRBJ1-6; no firm D call. The V gene lost 1 base and the J gene lost 0 bases, with 7 bases spanning the gap. Germline CDR1 and CDR2: MGHRA and YSYEKL. This CDR3 is built from 16 residues. The CDR3 DNA reads TGCGCCAGCAGCCAAGTTCTGAGCTCCTATAATTCACCCCTCCACTTT. Translated, it gives CASSQVLSSYNSPLHF.

The rearrangement uses TRBV20-1 and TRBJ2-1; the D gene is possibly TRBD1 (5 bases). The CDR3 loop spans 14 amino acids. Per the germline V gene, CDR1 is DFQATT and CDR2 is SNEGSKA (reference sequence). The V end lost 5 bases, the J end lost 3 bases, and 14 bases lay between the germline ends. The CDR3 protein is CSALLPQGYNEQFF. CDR3 nucleotides: TGCAGTGCTTTATTACCGCAGGGCTACAATGAGCAGTTCTTC.

This clonotype was seen at least ten times. The chain uses TRBV5-1 and TRBJ1-1, with no clear D. The CDR3 spans 19 residues. V gave up 2 bases and J gave up 0 bases, with 23 bases separating them. CDR1 is SGHRS and CDR2 is YFSETQ in the germline V gene. As DNA, the CDR3 is TGCGCCAGCAGCTTTTTCGGTCAGGCAAGATCAGAAATGAACACTGAAGCTTTCTTT. It yields the protein CASSFFGQARSEMNTEAFF. Variable domain in full (rest from reference TRBV5-1 and TRBJ1-1): KAGVTQTPRYLIKTRGQQVTLSCSPISGHRSVSWYQQTPGQGLQFLFEYFSETQRNKGNFPGRFSGRQFSNSRSEMNVSTLELGDSALYLCASSFFGQARSEMNTEAFFGQGTRLTVV.

V is TRBV6-5 and J is TRBJ2-3, with a weak D call TRBD1 (7 bases). Germline values: CDR1 MNHEY, CDR2 SVGAGI. The CDR3 contains 15 residues. Trimming took 0 bases from V and 3 from J, leaving 10 bases between them. The CDR3 loop is CASSYSGGQTDTQYF. The CDR3 DNA follows: TGTGCCAGCAGTTACTCGGGGGGACAGACAGATACGCAGTATTTT.

The chain links TRBV20-1 to TRBJ2-3; 8 bases are shared with TRBD2. The CDR3 has 15 residues. J gave up 0 bases and V 5 bases, and 7 bases lay outside the gene matches. Germline V gene lookup returns CDR1 DFQATT and CDR2 SNEGSKA (reference sequence). The CDR3 loop reads CSAPLSGRSTDTQYF. CDR3 bases: TGCAGTGCTCCTTTAAGCGGGAGAAGCACAGATACGCAGTATTTT.

The chain uses TRBV6-1 and TRBJ2-7; no clear D gene. Germline CDR1 is MNHNS and CDR2 is SASEGT. The V and J ends lost 3 bases and 2 bases respectively, with 11 bases between them. The CDR3 is made up of 14 amino acids. CDR3 loop: CASSDRTEAYEQYF. As DNA, the CDR3 is TGTGCCAGCAGTGACAGAACAGAGGCCTACGAGCAGTACTTC.

This clonotype was observed a handful of times. This rearrangement joins TRBV10-3 to TRBJ2-1, with 8 bases that match TRBD2. Germline V gene sequence: CDR1 ENHRY, CDR2 SYGVKD. The CDR3 totals 15 residues. Trimming cost V 3 bases and J 2 bases; bases outside gene matches: 3. The CDR3 spells CAISDQRGPYNEQFF. In DNA form, the CDR3 reads TGTGCCATCAGTGACCAGCGGGGGCCCTACAATGAGCAGTTCTTC.

J is TRBJ2-3 and V is TRBV28; D remains unclear. CDR1 is MDHEN and CDR2 is SYDVKM in the germline V gene. This CDR3 region has 13 residues. V dropped 1 base and J dropped 2 bases, with 4 bases sitting between them. The DNA of the CDR3 is TGTGCCAGCAGTTTATATCCCACAGATACGCAGTATTTT. It yields the protein CASSLYPTDTQYF.

This clonotype was recorded a few times. The rearrangement uses TRBV5-1 and TRBJ1-1, with TRBD1 as a possible D gene (6 bases). CDR1 and CDR2 (germline): SGHRS, YFSETQ. CDR3 length equals 16 residues. V was trimmed by 0 bases and J by 4 bases, leaving 16 bases between them. CDR3 nucleotide sequence: TGCGCCAGCAGCTTGGCCGCACAGGGTCGGGGCACTGAAGCTTTCTTT. Its protein is CASSLAAQGRGTEAFF.

The table lists this clonotype with many counts. V usage is TRBV28 and J usage is TRBJ1-1, with D possibly matching TRBD1 (5 bases). The germline CDR1 and CDR2 sequences are MDHEN and SYDVKM. The CDR3 covers 12 residues. Trimming removed 2 bases from V and 8 bases from J, with 9 bases in between. The CDR3 DNA sequence: TGTGCCAGCAGTTTAAACAGGAAGGAAGCTTTCTTT. Encoded protein: CASSLNRKEAFF.

This clonotype showed up just a few times. V gene TRBV24-1 combines with J gene TRBJ2-1, with 13 bases fitting TRBD2. The CDR3 contains 16 residues. The V gene end was trimmed by 3 bases and the J gene end by 4 bases; junction bases not matched to a gene: 2. In germline, CDR1 is KGHDR, CDR2 SFDVKD. The CDR3 DNA reads TGTGCCACCAGTGATAGGACTAGCGGGAGTTACAATGAGCAGTTCTTC. Translation gives CATSDRTSGSYNEQFF.

This clonotype was detected only a few times. The V gene is TRBV20-1, the J gene TRBJ1-3; D possibly corresponds to TRBD1 (6 bases). Trimming left V 1 base short and J 2 bases short, with 27 bases between. This CDR3 spans 20 amino acids. CDR1 is DFQATT and CDR2 is SNEGSKA in the germline V gene (reference sequence). CDR3 in DNA: TGCAGTGCTAGAGTCCCGTTCGGGGGGGACAAAAGGCTAACTGGAAACACCATATATTTT. This codes for CSARVPFGGDKRLTGNTIYF.

This chain joins TRBV6-1 and TRBJ1-2; D ambiguous. CDR1 is MNHNS and CDR2 is SASEGT in the germline V gene. V shed 4 bases and J shed 2 bases, with 14 bases lying between them. CDR3 length equals 15 residues. The CDR3 spells CASSVTQGLNYGYTF. CDR3 bases: TGTGCCAGCAGTGTTACCCAAGGCTTAAACTATGGCTACACCTTC.

The table lists this clonotype with many counts. The chain couples TRBV12-3 or TRBV12-4 to TRBJ1-4; tentative D call: TRBD1 (6 bases). The germline V and J ends were trimmed by 3 bases and 4 bases, with 12 bases remaining between them. CDR3 length equals 15 residues. The chain's CDR3 is CASSFGGQDNEKLFF. CDR3 nucleotide sequence: TGTGCCAGCAGTTTCGGGGGGCAGGATAATGAAAAACTGTTTTTT.

This clonotype was detected only a few times. The rearrangement links TRBV6-1 to TRBJ1-4; D gene uncertain. The length of the CDR3 is 16 residues. The germline CDR1 and CDR2 sequences are MNHNS and SASEGT. V lost 2 bases, J lost 1 base, and 11 bases lay in between. CDR3 protein: CASSEPVGITNEKLFF. Here the CDR3 DNA reads TGTGCCAGCAGTGAACCGGTGGGAATAACTAATGAAAAACTGTTTTTT.

V gene TRBV6-6 combines with J gene TRBJ2-1; no firm D call. Germline V gives CDR1 MNHNY, CDR2 SVGAGI (reference sequence). There are 13 residues in the CDR3. The V gene lost 0 bases and the J gene lost 4 bases, with 4 bases spanning the gap. The CDR3 bases are TGTGCCAGCAGTTACTCACTTTACAATGAGCAGTTCTTC. Encoded protein: CASSYSLYNEQFF.

J is TRBJ1-4 and V is TRBV5-1, with D perhaps TRBD1 (5 bases). CDR1 and CDR2 (germline): SGHRS, YFSETQ. The CDR3 loop spans 14 amino acids. Trimming took off 4 bases at V and 3 bases at J, with 10 bases between the two ends. CDR3 amino acids: CASSRGNSNEKLFF. In nucleotides, the CDR3 is TGCGCCAGCAGCCGGGGCAACTCTAATGAAAAACTGTTTTTT.

The chain couples TRBV12-3 or TRBV12-4 to TRBJ2-5, with a weak D call TRBD2 (5 bases). This CDR3 comprises 15 residues. V was clipped by 3 bases and J by 2 bases, with 13 bases between them. The CDR3: CASSFSQRQQETQYF. The CDR3 coding sequence is TGTGCCAGCAGTTTCTCCCAGCGGCAACAAGAGACCCAGTACTTC.

This clonotype has a handful of counts. The chain employs TRBV27 and TRBJ1-1, with TRBD1 identical over 12 bases. The CDR3 loop spans 14 amino acids. The germline gives CDR1 MNHEY, CDR2 SMNVEV (reference sequence). The junction had 12 bases not matched to a gene; V was cut back by 8 bases and J by 11 bases. The CDR3 region has the DNA TGTGCCAGCTCACCCGGGACAGGGGGCATTTCGGCTTTCTTT. Translated, it gives CASSPGTGGISAFF.

This clonotype was seen more than once but under ten times. V is TRBV18 and J is TRBJ1-1, with D unclear. The CDR3 spans 13 residues. Germline CDR1 is KGHSH and CDR2 is LQKENI. Trimming shortened V by 2 bases and J by 1 base, and 5 bases separated the two germline ends. The CDR3 loop reads CASSPFKNTEAFF. In DNA, the CDR3 is TGTGCCAGCTCACCATTCAAGAACACTGAAGCTTTCTTT.

This clonotype was seen a few times. CDR3 bases: TGTGCCAGCAGTTACACGCCCCTCCGGGACAGGAACTCTGGAAACACCATATATTTT. Translation gives CASSYTPLRDRNSGNTIYF. The genes are TRBV12-3 or TRBV12-4 and TRBJ1-3, with 8 nucleotides matching TRBD1. J lost 0 bases, V lost 4 bases, and 14 bases had no gene match. The CDR3 spans 19 residues.

This clonotype was seen more than once but under ten times. This chain uses TRBV28 with TRBJ1-5; D ambiguous. This CDR3 is 14 amino acids long. Germline V CDR1 and CDR2: MDHEN, SYDVKM. Trimming removed 7 bases at V and 0 bases at J, with 10 bases between. DNA for the CDR3: TGTGCCAGCACCGAGGGCGGTAGCAATCAGCCCCAGCATTTT. Translated: CASTEGGSNQPQHF.

A single count supports this clonotype. The chain joins TRBV20-1 to TRBJ2-5; 11 bases are a match to TRBD2. Germline values: CDR1 DFQATT, CDR2 SNEGSKA (reference sequence). The CDR3 covers 15 residues. Trimming cost V 3 bases and J 4 bases; bases outside gene matches: 7. DNA of the CDR3: TGCAGTGCTAGGGAACTAGCGGGAGTAGGAGAGACCCAGTACTTC. It codes for CSARELAGVGETQYF.